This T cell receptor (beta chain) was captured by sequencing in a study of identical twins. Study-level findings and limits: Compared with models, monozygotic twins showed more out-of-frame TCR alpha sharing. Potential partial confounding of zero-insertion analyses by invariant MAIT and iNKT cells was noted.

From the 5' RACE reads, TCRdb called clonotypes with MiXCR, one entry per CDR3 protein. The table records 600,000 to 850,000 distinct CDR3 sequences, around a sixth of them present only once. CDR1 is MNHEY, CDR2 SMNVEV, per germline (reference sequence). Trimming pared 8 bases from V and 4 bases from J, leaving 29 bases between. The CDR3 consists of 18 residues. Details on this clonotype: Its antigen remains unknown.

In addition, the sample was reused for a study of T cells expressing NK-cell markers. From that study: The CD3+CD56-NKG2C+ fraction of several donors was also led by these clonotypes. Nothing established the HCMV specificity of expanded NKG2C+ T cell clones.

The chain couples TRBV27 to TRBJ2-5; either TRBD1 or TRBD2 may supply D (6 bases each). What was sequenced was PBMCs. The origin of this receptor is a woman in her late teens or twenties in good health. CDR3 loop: CASSLTPSTPSGAETQYF. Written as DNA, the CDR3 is TGTGCCAGCTCTCTAACCCCCTCAACCCCCTCGGGGGCAGAGACCCAGTACTTC.